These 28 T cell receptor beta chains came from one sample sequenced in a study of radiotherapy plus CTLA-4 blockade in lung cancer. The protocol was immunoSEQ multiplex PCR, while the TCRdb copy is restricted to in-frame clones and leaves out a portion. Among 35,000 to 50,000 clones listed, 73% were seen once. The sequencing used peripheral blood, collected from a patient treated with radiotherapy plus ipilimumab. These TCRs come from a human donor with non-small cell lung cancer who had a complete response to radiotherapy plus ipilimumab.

The CDR3 DNA reads TGTGCCAGCAGCGTAGCCCCGGGACAGGGGGCGCAGAAACTGTTTTTT. Encoded protein: CASSVAPGQGAQKLFF. The rearrangement uses TRBV9 and TRBJ1-4; TRBD1 aligns across 12 bases. With V trimmed by 0 bases and J by 11 bases, 8 bases remained unmatched. The CDR3 extends over 16 amino acids. CDR1 and CDR2 from the germline V gene are SGDLS and YYNGEE.

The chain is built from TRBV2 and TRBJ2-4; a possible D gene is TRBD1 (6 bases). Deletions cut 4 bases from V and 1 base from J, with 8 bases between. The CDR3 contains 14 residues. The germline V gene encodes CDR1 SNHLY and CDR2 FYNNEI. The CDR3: CASSAQGAKNIQYF. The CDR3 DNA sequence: TGTGCCAGCAGTGCCCAGGGGGCCAAAAACATTCAGTACTTC.

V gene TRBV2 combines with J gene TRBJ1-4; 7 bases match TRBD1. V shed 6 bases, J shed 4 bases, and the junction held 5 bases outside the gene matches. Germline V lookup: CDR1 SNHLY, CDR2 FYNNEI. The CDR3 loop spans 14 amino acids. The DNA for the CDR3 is TGTGCCAGCAGGTTCAGGGGGTTTAATGAAAAACTGTTTTTT. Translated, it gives CASRFRGFNEKLFF.

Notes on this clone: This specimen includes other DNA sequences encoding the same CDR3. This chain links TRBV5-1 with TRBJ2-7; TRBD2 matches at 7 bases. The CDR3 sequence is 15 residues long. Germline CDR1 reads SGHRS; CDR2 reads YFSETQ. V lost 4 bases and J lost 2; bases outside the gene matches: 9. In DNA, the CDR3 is TGCGCCAGCAGCGCTAGACTGGCGGGAGCCTACGAGCAGTACTTC. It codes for CASSARLAGAYEQYF. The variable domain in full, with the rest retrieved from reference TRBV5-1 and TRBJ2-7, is KAGVTQTPRYLIKTRGQQVTLSCSPISGHRSVSWYQQTPGQGLQFLFEYFSETQRNKGNFPGRFSGRQFSNSRSEMNVSTLELGDSALYLCASSARLAGAYEQYFGPGTRLTVT.

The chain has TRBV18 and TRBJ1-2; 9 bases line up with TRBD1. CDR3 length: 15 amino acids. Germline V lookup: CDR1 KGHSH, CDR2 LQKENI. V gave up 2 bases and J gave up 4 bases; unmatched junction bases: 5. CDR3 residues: CASSPRDRAFYGYTF. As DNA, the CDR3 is TGTGCCAGCTCACCAAGGGACAGGGCTTTCTATGGCTACACCTTC.

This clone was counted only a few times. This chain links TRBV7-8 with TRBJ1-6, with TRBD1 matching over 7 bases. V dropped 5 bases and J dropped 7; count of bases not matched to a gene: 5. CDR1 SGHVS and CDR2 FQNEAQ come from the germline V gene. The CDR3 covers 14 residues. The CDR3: CASSRTGENSPLHF. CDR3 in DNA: TGTGCCAGCAGCCGGACAGGCGAAAATTCACCCCTCCACTTT.

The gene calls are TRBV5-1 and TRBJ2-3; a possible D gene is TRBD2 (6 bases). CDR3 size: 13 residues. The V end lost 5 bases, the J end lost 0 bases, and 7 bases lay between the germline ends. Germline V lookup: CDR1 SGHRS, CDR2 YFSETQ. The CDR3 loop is CASRRESTDTQYF. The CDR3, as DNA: TGCGCCAGCAGACGGGAGAGCACAGATACGCAGTATTTT.

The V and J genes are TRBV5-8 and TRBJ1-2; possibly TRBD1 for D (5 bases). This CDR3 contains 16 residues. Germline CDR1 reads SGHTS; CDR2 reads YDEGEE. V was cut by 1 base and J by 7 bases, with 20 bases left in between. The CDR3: CASSLTGSSPKIGYTF. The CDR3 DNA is TGTGCCAGCAGCTTGACAGGATCAAGCCCTAAGATTGGCTACACCTTC.

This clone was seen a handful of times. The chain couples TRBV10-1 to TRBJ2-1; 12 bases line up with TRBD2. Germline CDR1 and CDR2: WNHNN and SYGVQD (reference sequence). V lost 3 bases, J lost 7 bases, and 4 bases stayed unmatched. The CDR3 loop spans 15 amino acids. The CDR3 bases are TGCGCCAGCAGTGACGCTAGCGGGGGGGCAAATGAGCAGTTCTTC. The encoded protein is CASSDASGGANEQFF.

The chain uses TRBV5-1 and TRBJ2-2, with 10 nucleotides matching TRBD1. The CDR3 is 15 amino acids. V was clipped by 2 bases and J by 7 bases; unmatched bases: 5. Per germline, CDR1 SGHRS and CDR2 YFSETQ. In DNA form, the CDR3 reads TGCGCCAGCAGCTTATCCGGGACAGGGGTCGGGGAGCTGTTTTTT. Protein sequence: CASSLSGTGVGELFF.

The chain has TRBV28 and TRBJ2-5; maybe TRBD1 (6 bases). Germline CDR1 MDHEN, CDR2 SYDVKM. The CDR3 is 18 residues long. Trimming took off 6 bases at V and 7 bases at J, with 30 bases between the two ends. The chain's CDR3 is CASSHRAQGGKRRGTQYF. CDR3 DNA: TGTGCCAGCAGCCATAGGGCCCAAGGGGGAAAGAGAAGGGGGACCCAGTACTTC.

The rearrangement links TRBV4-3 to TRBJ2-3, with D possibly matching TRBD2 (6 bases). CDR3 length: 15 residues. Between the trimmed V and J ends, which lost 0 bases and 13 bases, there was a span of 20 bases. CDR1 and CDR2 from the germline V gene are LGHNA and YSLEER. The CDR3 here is CASSQDYGTPQKKYF. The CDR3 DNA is TGCGCCAGCAGCCAAGATTACGGGACTCCCCAAAAAAAGTATTTT.

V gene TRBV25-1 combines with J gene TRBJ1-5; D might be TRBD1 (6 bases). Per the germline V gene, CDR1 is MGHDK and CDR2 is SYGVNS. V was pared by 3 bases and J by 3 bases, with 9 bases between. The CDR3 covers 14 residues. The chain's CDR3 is CASSDYRDNQPQHF. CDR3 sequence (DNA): TGTGCCAGCAGTGATTACAGGGACAATCAGCCCCAGCATTTT.

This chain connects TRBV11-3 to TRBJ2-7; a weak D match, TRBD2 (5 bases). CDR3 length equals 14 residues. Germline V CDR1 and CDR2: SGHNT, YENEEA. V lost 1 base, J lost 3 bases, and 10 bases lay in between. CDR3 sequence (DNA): TGTGCCAGCAGCTTAGGCGGAGGCATCTACGAGCAGTACTTC. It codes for CASSLGGGIYEQYF. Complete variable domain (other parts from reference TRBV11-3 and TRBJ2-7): EAGVVQSPRYKIIEKKQPVAFWCNPISGHNTLYWYLQNLGQGPELLIRYENEEAVDDSQLPKDRFSAERLKGVDSTLKIQPAELGDSAVYLCASSLGGGIYEQYFGPGTRLTVT.

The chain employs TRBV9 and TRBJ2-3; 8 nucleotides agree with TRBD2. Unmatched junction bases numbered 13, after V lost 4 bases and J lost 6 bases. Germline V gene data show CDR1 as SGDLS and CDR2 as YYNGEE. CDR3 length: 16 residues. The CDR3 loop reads CASSPQPGLETDTQYF. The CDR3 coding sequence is TGTGCCAGCAGCCCACAGCCGGGACTAGAGACTGATACGCAGTATTTT. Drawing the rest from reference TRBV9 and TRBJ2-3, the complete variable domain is DSGVTQTPKHLITATGQRVTLRCSPRSGDLSVYWYQQSLDQGLQFLIQYYNGEERAKGNILERFSAQQFPDLHSELNLSSLELGDSALYFCASSPQPGLETDTQYFGPGTRLTVL.

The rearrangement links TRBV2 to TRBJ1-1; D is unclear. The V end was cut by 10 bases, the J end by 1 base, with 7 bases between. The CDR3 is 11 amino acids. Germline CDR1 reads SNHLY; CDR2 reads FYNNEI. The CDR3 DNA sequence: TGTGCCAACCGGGGGAACACTGAAGCTTTCTTT. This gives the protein CANRGNTEAFF.

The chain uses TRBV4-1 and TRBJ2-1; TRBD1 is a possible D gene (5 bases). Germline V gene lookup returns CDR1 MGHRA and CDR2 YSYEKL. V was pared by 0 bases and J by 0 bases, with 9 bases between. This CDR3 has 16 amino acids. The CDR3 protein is CASSQDHRGSYNEQFF. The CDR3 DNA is TGCGCCAGCAGCCAAGATCATAGGGGCTCCTACAATGAGCAGTTCTTC.

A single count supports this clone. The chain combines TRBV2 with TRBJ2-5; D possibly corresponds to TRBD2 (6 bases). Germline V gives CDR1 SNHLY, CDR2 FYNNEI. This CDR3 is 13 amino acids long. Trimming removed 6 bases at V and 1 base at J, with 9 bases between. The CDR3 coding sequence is TGTGCCAGCAGAAGGGAGGCCCAAGAGACCCAGTACTTC. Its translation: CASRREAQETQYF.

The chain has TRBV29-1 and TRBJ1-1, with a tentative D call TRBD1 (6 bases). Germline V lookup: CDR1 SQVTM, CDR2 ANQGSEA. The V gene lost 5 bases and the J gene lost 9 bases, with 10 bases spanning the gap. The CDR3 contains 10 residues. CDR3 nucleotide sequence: TGCAGCGTTTCACAGGGAAAAGCTTTCTTT. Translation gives CSVSQGKAFF.

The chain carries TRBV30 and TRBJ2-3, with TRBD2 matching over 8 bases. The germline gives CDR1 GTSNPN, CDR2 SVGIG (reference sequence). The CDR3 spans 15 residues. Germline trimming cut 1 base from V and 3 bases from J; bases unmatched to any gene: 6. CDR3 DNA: TGTGCCTGGAGTGGACGGGGGGGTCGAACAGATACGCAGTATTTT. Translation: CAWSGRGGRTDTQYF. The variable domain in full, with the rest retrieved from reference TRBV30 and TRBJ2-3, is SQTIHQWPATLVQPVGSPLSLECTVEGTSNPNLYWYRQAAGRGLQLLFYSVGIGQISSEVPQNLSASRPQDRQFILSSKKLLLSDSGFYLCAWSGRGGRTDTQYFGPGTRLTVL.

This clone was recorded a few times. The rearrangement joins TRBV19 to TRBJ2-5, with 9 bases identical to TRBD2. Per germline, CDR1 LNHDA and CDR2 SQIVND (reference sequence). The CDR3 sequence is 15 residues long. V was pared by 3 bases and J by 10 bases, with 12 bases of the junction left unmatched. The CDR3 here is CASSMEVSGSRDQYF. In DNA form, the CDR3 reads TGTGCCAGTAGTATGGAGGTTAGCGGGAGCCGGGACCAGTACTTC.

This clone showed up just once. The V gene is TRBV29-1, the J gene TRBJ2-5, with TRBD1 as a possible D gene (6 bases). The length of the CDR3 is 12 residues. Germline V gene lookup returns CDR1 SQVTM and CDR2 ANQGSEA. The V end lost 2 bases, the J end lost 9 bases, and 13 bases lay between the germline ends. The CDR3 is CSVEIATGSQYF. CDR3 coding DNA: TGCAGCGTTGAAATTGCTACAGGGTCCCAGTACTTC.

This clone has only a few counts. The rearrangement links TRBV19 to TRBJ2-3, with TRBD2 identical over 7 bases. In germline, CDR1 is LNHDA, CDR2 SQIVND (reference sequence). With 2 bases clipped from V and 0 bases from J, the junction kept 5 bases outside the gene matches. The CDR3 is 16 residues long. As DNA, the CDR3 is TGTGCCAGTAGTATAACGGGAGCGGGGAGCACAGATACGCAGTATTTT. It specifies CASSITGAGSTDTQYF.

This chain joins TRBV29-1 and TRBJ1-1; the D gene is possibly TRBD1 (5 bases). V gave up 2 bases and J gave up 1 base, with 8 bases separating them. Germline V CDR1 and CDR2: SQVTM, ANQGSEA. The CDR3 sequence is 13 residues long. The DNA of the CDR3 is TGCAGCGTTGAAACAGGACCGAACACTGAAGCTTTCTTT. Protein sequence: CSVETGPNTEAFF.

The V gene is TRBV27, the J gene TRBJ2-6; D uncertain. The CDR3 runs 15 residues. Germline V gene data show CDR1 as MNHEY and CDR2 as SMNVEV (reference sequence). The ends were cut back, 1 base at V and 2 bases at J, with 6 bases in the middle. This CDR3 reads CASSLLQPGANVLTF. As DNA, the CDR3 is TGTGCCAGCAGTTTATTACAGCCTGGGGCCAACGTCCTGACTTTC.

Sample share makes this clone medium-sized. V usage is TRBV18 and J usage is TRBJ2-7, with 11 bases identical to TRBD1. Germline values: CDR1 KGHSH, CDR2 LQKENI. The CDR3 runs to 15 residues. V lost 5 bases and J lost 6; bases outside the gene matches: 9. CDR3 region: CASSSDRGLSREQYF. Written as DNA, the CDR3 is TGTGCCAGCTCATCGGACAGGGGGCTCAGTCGCGAGCAGTACTTC.

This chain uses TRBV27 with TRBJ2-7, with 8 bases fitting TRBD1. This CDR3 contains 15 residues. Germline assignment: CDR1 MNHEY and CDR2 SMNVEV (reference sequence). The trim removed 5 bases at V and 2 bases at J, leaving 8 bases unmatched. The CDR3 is CASSPYRDRTYEQYF. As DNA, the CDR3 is TGTGCCAGCAGTCCTTACCGGGACAGGACCTACGAGCAGTACTTC.

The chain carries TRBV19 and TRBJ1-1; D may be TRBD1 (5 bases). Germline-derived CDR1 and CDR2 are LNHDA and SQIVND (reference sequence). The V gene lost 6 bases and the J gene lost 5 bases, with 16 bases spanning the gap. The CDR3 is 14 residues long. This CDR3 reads CASSRQWLGTEAFF. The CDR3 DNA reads TGTGCCAGTAGCCGACAGTGGTTGGGGACTGAAGCTTTCTTT. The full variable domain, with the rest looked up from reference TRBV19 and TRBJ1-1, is DGGITQSPKYLFRKEGQNVTLSCEQNLNHDAMYWYRQDPGQGLRLIYYSQIVNDFQKGDIAEGYSVSREKKESFPLTVTSAQKNPTAFYLCASSRQWLGTEAFFGQGTRLTVV.